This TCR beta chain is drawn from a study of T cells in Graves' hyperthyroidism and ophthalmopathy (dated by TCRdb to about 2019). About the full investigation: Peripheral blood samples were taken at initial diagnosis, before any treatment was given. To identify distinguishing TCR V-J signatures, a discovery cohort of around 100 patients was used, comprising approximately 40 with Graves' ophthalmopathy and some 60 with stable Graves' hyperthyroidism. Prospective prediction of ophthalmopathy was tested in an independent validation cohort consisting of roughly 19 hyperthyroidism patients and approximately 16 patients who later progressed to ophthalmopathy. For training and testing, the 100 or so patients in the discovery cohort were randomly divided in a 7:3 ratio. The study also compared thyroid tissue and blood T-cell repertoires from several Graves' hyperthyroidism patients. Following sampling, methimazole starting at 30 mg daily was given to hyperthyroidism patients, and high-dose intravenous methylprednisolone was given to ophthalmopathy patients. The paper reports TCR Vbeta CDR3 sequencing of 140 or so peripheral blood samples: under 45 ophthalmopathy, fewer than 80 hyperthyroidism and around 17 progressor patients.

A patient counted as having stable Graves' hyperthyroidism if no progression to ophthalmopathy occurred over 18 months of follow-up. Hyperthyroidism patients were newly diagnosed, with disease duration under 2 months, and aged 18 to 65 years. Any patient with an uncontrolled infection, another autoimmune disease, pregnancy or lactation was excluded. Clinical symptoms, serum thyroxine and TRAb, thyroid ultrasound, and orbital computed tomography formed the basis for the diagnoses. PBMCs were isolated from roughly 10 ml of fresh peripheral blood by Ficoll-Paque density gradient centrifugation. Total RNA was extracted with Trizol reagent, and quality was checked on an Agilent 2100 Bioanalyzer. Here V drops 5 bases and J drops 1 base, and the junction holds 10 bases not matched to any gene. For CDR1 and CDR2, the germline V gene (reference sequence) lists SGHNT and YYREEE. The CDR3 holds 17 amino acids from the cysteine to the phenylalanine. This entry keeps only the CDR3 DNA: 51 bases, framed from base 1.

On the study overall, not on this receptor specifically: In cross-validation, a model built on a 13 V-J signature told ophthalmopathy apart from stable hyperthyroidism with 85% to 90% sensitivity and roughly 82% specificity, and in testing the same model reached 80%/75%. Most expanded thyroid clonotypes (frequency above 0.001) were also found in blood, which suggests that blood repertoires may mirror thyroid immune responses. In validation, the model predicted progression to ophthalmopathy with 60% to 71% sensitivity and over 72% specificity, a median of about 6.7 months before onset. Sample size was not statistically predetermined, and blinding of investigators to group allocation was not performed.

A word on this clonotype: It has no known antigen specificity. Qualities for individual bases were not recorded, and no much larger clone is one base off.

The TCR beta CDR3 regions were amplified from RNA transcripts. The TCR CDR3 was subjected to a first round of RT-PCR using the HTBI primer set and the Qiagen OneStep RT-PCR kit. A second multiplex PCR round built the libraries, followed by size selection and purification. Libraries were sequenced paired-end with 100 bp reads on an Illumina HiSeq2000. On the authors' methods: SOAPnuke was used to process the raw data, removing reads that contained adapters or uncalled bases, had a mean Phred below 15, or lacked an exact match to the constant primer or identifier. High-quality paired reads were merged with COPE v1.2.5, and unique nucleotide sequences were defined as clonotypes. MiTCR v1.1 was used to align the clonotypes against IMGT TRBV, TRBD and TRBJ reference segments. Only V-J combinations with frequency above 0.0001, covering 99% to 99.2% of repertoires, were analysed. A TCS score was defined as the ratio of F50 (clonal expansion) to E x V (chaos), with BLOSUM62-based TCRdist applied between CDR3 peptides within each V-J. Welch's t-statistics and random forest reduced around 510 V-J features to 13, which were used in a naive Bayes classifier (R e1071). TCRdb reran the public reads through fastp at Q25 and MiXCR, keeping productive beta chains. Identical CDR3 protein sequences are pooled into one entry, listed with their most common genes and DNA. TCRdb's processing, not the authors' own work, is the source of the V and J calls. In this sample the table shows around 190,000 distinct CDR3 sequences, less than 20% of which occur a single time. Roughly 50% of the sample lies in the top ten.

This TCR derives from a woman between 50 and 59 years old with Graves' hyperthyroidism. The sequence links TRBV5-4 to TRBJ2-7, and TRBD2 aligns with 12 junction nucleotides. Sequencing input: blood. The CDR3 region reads CASRTGTSGHNSYEQYF. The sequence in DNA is TGTGCCAGCAGGACTGGGACTAGCGGGCATAATTCCTACGAGCAGTACTTC.